This entry features one T cell receptor beta chain sequence. Its target is not known. The sample belongs to a study of post-analysis software for immune sequencing data. As for the study in general: Recorded subtypes: relapsing-remitting, secondary progressive, progressive-relapsing; some patients unannotated.

Study-level findings and limits: Patients with multiple sclerosis recorded significantly lower normalized Chao1 diversity than controls, the study found. Strong co-clustering by F measure was evident for samples that had been prepared in the same batch.

TCR beta cDNA libraries had unique molecular identifiers. A population of about 0.95 to 10 million T cells gave rise to roughly 0.5 million cDNA molecules. TCRdb re-derived calls from the PCR reads in MiXCR, one entry per CDR3 protein. The sample consists of some 890,000 distinct CDR3 sequences, roughly half of them appearing once. The TCR sequence derives from a girl under 18 with multiple sclerosis. The sample taken for sequencing was blood.

As DNA, the CDR3 is TGTGCCAGCAGTTTGGGGGGGACAACGGCCAAAAACATTCAGTACTTC. It specifies CASSLGGTTAKNIQYF. The rearrangement links TRBV6-6 to TRBJ2-4; maybe TRBD2 (7 bases). Germline values: CDR1 MNHNY, CDR2 SVGAGI (reference sequence). V was cut by 4 bases and J by 1 base, with 14 bases left in between. This CDR3 is built from 16 residues.